This TCR beta chain was captured in a study of T cells expressing NK-cell markers. Study background: All TCR beta repertoires analysed originated from sorted CD3+CD56+NKG2C+, CD3+CD56+NKG2C- and CD3+CD56-NKG2C+ T cells. Seven HCMV-seropositive donors and one seronegative donor made up the eight sequenced donors. Study-wide results and caveats: Similarly, these clonotypes led the CD3+CD56-NKG2C+ fraction as well in several donors.

Per the germline V gene, CDR1 is MDHEN and CDR2 is SYDVKM. The CDR3 is 15 amino acids. On this clonotype itself: The antigen remains undetermined.

Scientists made TCR beta cDNA using 5'RACE template switching with UMIs. TCRdb reprocessed the 5' RACE reads and keeps a single row for each CDR3 protein, giving no DNA. The specimen's table records about 170,000 distinct CDR3 sequences. The sequenced sample consisted of blood T cells: a sorted CD56 or NKG2C T cell subset, CD4+ or CD8+ T cells, or bulk PBMC T cells (not recorded which). The chain joins TRBV28 to TRBJ2-7; the TCRdb D gene call, TRBD1, has no DNA to confirm it. This receptor was obtained from a man between 18 and 69 years old in good health. This chain's CDR3 is CASRPLTGTTYEQYF.